The 28 T cell receptor beta chains presented below share a single source sample, sequenced in a study of T cell responses to AZD1222 COVID-19 vaccine. The assay was immunoSEQ multiplex PCR, and TCRdb's table has in-frame clones only and misses some. The data show some 120,000 clones, with around 88% seen just once and around a tenth held by the top ten. This sample comprised peripheral blood, obtained on day 0 of AZD1222 vaccination. These receptors were obtained from an adult in good health.

This chain links TRBV5-1 with TRBJ2-3, with TRBD2 matching 7 bases. CDR3 size: 15 residues. Germline V lookup: CDR1 SGHRS, CDR2 YFSETQ. V shed 7 bases and J 0 bases; nucleotides not matched to a gene: 8. For the CDR3, the DNA is TGCGCCAGCCGCGGCCTAGCGGCTAGCACAGATACGCAGTATTTT. Its protein is CASRGLAASTDTQYF. Filled out from reference TRBV5-1 and TRBJ2-3, the complete variable domain reads KAGVTQTPRYLIKTRGQQVTLSCSPISGHRSVSWYQQTPGQGLQFLFEYFSETQRNKGNFPGRFSGRQFSNSRSEMNVSTLELGDSALYLCASRGLAASTDTQYFGPGTRLTVL.

This clone has just one count. The V call is TRBV7-3, the J call TRBJ2-1; tentatively, D is TRBD2 (5 bases). V lost 7 bases, J lost 0 bases, and 10 bases lay in between. The CDR3 consists of 14 residues. Germline loops: CDR1 SGHTA, CDR2 FQGTGA. CDR3 sequence: CASKRRSSYNEQFF. The CDR3 DNA reads TGTGCCAGCAAGCGGCGAAGCTCCTACAATGAGCAGTTCTTC.

The chain recombines TRBV5-5 with TRBJ1-3; maybe TRBD1 (6 bases). The V end was cut by 1 base, the J end by 4 bases, with 15 bases between. The CDR3 length is 16 residues. CDR1 and CDR2 from the germline V gene are SGHKS and YYEKEE (reference sequence). In DNA, the CDR3 is TGTGCCAGCAGCTTGTTAATGGGGGCAACCGGAAACACCATATATTTT. Its translation is CASSLLMGATGNTIYF.

The chain couples TRBV7-9 to TRBJ1-1; D remains unclear. The CDR3 length is 12 residues. V was shortened by 2 bases and J by 5 bases, with 6 bases between the two germline ends. Germline assignment: CDR1 SEHNR and CDR2 FQNEAQ (reference sequence). CDR3 sequence (DNA): TGTGCCAGCAGCTTAAAAAGTACTGAAGCTTTCTTT. This gives the protein CASSLKSTEAFF.

The rearrangement links TRBV4-1 to TRBJ1-2, with D hard to call. CDR1 and CDR2 from the germline V gene are MGHRA and YSYEKL. The CDR3 covers 15 residues. V gave up 1 base and J gave up 1 base, with 10 bases separating them. The chain's CDR3 is CASSQVPPLNYGYTF. CDR3 nucleotides: TGCGCCAGCAGCCAAGTCCCCCCGCTTAACTATGGCTACACCTTC.

This clone is a singleton in its sample. This rearrangement joins TRBV6-2 or TRBV6-3 to TRBJ1-4, with 11 bases that match TRBD1. Germline CDR1 is MNHEY and CDR2 is SVGEGT. With 5 bases clipped from V and 7 bases from J, the junction kept 6 bases outside the gene matches. There are 15 residues in the CDR3. The CDR3 here is CASSPSGTGGEKLFF. The CDR3 DNA reads as TGTGCCAGCAGTCCCTCCGGGACAGGGGGTGAAAAACTGTTTTTT.

The chain employs TRBV7-6 and TRBJ2-3, with D possibly matching TRBD2 (6 bases). The ends were cut back, 6 bases at V and 4 bases at J, with 23 bases in the middle. The CDR3 length is 17 residues. Germline V gene data show CDR1 as SGHVS and CDR2 as FNYEAQ. CDR3 protein: CASRSGEGPRIADTQYF. The CDR3 DNA sequence: TGTGCCAGCAGGTCGGGGGAAGGACCGAGGATCGCAGATACGCAGTATTTT.

This chain joins TRBV21-1 and TRBJ1-4. TRBV21-1 is an annotated pseudogene. The CDR3 loop spans 16 amino acids. The CDR3 region has the DNA TGTGCCAGCACCCTCTTTCCGGAAGCAACTAATGAAAAACTGTTTTTT. It yields the protein CASTLFPEATNEKLFF.

The rearrangement joins TRBV5-4 to TRBJ1-5; a possible D gene is TRBD1 (5 bases). The CDR3 is 15 amino acids. The ends were cut back, 4 bases at V and 3 bases at J, with 14 bases in the middle. The germline gives CDR1 SGHNT, CDR2 YYREEE (reference sequence). The CDR3 spells CASSQGTVNNQPQHF. CDR3 nucleotides: TGTGCCAGCAGCCAAGGGACCGTCAACAATCAGCCCCAGCATTTT.

The chain uses TRBV7-2 and TRBJ2-7; weak D call: TRBD2 (6 bases). Deletions cut 1 base from V and 6 bases from J, with 16 bases between. The CDR3 contains 15 residues. Per germline, CDR1 SGHTA and CDR2 FQGNSA. The CDR3 nucleotides read TGTGCCAGCAGCTTAGTTGGCGGGATGACTTCCGAGCAGTACTTC. It specifies CASSLVGGMTSEQYF.

The chain employs TRBV30 and TRBJ1-2; 9 nucleotides line up with TRBD1. The CDR3 spans 14 residues. CDR1 and CDR2 from the germline V gene are GTSNPN and SVGIG (reference sequence). Germline trimming cut 2 bases from V and 5 bases from J; bases unmatched to any gene: 6. The CDR3 here is CAWSSWDRAYGYTF. The DNA for the CDR3 is TGTGCCTGGAGTTCGTGGGACAGGGCGTATGGCTACACCTTC.

V and J are TRBV5-1 and TRBJ1-1, with D unresolved. Trimming left V 1 base short and J 4 bases short, with 8 bases between. The V gene's germline CDR1 is SGHRS and CDR2 YFSETQ. This CDR3 has 13 residues. The CDR3 spells CASSLLAGTEAFF. Here the CDR3 DNA reads TGCGCCAGCAGCTTGTTGGCGGGCACTGAAGCTTTCTTT.

The genes are TRBV7-9 and TRBJ1-4; D is undetermined. Deletions cut 5 bases from V and 1 base from J, with 11 bases between. Germline V gene sequence: CDR1 SEHNR, CDR2 FQNEAQ (reference sequence). The CDR3 runs to 15 residues. The CDR3 protein is CASSLDGRTNEKLFF. CDR3 DNA: TGTGCCAGCAGCCTGGACGGCCGAACTAATGAAAAACTGTTTTTT.

This clone came up once. The chain couples TRBV5-1 to TRBJ2-3; 8 bases agree with TRBD2. This CDR3 spans 16 amino acids. V dropped 0 bases and J dropped 1; count of bases not matched to a gene: 4. In germline, CDR1 is SGHRS, CDR2 YFSETQ. CDR3 DNA sequence: TGCGCCAGCAGCTTGGGGGTGCGGGAGGGCACAGATACGCAGTATTTT. Residues: CASSLGVREGTDTQYF.

The V call is TRBV6-5, the J call TRBJ2-3; D may be TRBD1 (6 bases). The V end lost 6 bases, the J end lost 5 bases, and 18 bases lay between the germline ends. This CDR3 spans 15 amino acids. Germline CDR1 reads MNHEY; CDR2 reads SVGAGI. The CDR3 DNA reads as TGTGCCAGCAGAACCGGGCAGGGGTGGATAGATACGCAGTATTTT. This sequence encodes CASRTGQGWIDTQYF.

The chain is built from TRBV7-2 and TRBJ1-5, with no clear D. CDR3 size: 15 residues. V lost 5 bases to trimming and J lost 1 base, with 12 bases between them. Germline V CDR1 and CDR2: SGHTA, FQGNSA. The CDR3 sequence is CASSGRGTSNQPQHF. DNA for the CDR3: TGTGCCAGCAGCGGTCGGGGAACCAGCAATCAGCCCCAGCATTTT.

The rearrangement links TRBV15 to TRBJ1-3; 7 bases are a match to TRBD1. Germline V gene data show CDR1 as LNHNV and CDR2 as YYDKDF (reference sequence). The CDR3 loop spans 17 amino acids. The junction had 8 bases not matched to a gene; V was cut back by 0 bases and J by 3 bases. DNA of the CDR3: TGTGCCACCAGCAGAGATATTCAGGGGGGATATGGAAACACCATATATTTT. Its protein product is CATSRDIQGGYGNTIYF.

The rearrangement links TRBV2 to TRBJ1-2, with D tentatively TRBD1 (6 bases). V was trimmed by 7 bases and J by 1 base, leaving 13 bases between them. CDR3 length: 14 amino acids. CDR1 and CDR2 from the germline V gene are SNHLY and FYNNEI. DNA for the CDR3: TGTGCCAGCAATGGGCAGGGGTTTAACTATGGCTACACCTTC. It is translated as CASNGQGFNYGYTF.

The rearrangement uses TRBV7-3 and TRBJ2-2; D is unclear. Trimming removed 5 bases from V and 6 bases from J, with 7 bases in between. The CDR3 totals 12 residues. CDR1 and CDR2 (germline): SGHTA, FQGTGA. CDR3 sequence (DNA): TGTGCCAGCAGCCTCTTATCCGGGGAGCTGTTTTTT. It specifies CASSLLSGELFF.

The rearrangement uses TRBV5-1 and TRBJ2-2; 9 nucleotides agree with TRBD2. This CDR3 contains 15 residues. Per germline, CDR1 SGHRS and CDR2 YFSETQ. V dropped 5 bases and J dropped 1; count of bases not matched to a gene: 3. The CDR3 DNA sequence: TGCGCCAGCAGGCCGACTAGCGGGAACACCGGGGAGCTGTTTTTT. Translated: CASRPTSGNTGELFF.

This sequence joins TRBV7-9 and TRBJ2-5; weak D call: TRBD1 (6 bases). V was cut by 5 bases and J by 0 bases, with 13 bases left in between. The CDR3 is 15 amino acids. Germline CDR1 and CDR2: SEHNR and FQNEAQ (reference sequence). CDR3 coding DNA: TGTGCCAGCAGCCGGAGGACAGCCGACCAAGAGACCCAGTACTTC. This translates into CASSRRTADQETQYF.

The sample holds one count of this clone. The V call is TRBV19, the J call TRBJ2-7; no reliable D call. Per germline, CDR1 LNHDA and CDR2 SQIVND (reference sequence). V gave up 3 bases and J gave up 2 bases, with 14 bases separating them. This CDR3 is 15 amino acids long. The DNA for the CDR3 is TGTGCCAGTAGTATTTTTGGAGACGTCACCTACGAGCAGTACTTC. Protein: CASSIFGDVTYEQYF.

This sequence joins TRBV4-3 and TRBJ1-2, with 10 bases aligning to TRBD1. V gave up 4 bases and J gave up 5 bases; unmatched junction bases: 10. This CDR3 is 16 amino acids long. The germline V gene encodes CDR1 LGHNA and CDR2 YSLEER. This CDR3 is CASSLAGTGDAYGYTF. CDR3 nucleotides: TGCGCCAGCAGCCTCGCCGGGACAGGGGATGCGTATGGCTACACCTTC.

The chain carries TRBV11-2 and TRBJ2-7, with D hard to call. Looked up from germline, CDR1 is SGHAT and CDR2 is FQNNGV. The V end lost 2 bases, the J end lost 9 bases, and 11 bases lay between the germline ends. The CDR3 extends over 12 amino acids. CDR3 coding DNA: TGTGCCAGCAGCTTAATTGTGGGCGGGCAGTACTTC. Its translation is CASSLIVGGQYF.

This chain links TRBV7-9 with TRBJ1-6; no definite D call. CDR3 length: 11 amino acids. Trimming stripped 0 bases from V and 10 bases from J, with 1 base between. CDR1 SEHNR and CDR2 FQNEAQ come from the germline V gene (reference sequence). DNA of the CDR3: TGTGCCAGCAGCTTAGCCTCACCCCTCCACTTT. It is translated as CASSLASPLHF.

The rearrangement uses TRBV5-1 and TRBJ2-6; D call uncertain. Germline CDR1 SGHRS, CDR2 YFSETQ. The V gene lost 4 bases and the J gene lost 4 bases, with 18 bases spanning the gap. This CDR3 has 17 amino acids. The CDR3 region is CASSPDLMFSGANVLTF. The CDR3 bases are TGCGCCAGCAGCCCCGATTTGATGTTCTCAGGGGCCAACGTCCTGACTTTC.

The chain couples TRBV6-2 or TRBV6-3 to TRBJ2-7, with 9 bases aligning to TRBD1. The germline gives CDR1 MNHEY, CDR2 SVGEGT. The V segment lost 5 bases and the J segment 3 bases; nucleotides outside the gene matches: 11. This CDR3 is 16 amino acids long. This CDR3 reads CASSSRPGQGNYEQYF. Here the CDR3 DNA reads TGTGCCAGCAGTAGCCGACCGGGACAGGGTAACTACGAGCAGTACTTC.

The chain has TRBV25-1 and TRBJ1-4; 9 nucleotides match TRBD1. The J segment lost 4 bases and the V segment lost 3 bases, leaving 3 bases of the junction unmatched. Looked up from germline, CDR1 is MGHDK and CDR2 is SYGVNS. This CDR3 spans 15 amino acids. CDR3 sequence reads: CASSDGQGSNEKLFF. In DNA form, the CDR3 reads TGTGCCAGCAGTGATGGACAGGGGAGTAATGAAAAACTGTTTTTT.